Listed below are T cell receptor beta chains from one sample, sequenced in a study of blood T cell repertoires in COVID-19. The table came from immunoSEQ multiplex PCR; TCRdb's copy has only in-frame clones and leaves some out. The profile shows about 160,000 clones, approximately 80% of them singletons. Sample: PBMCs or T cells enriched from blood (not recorded which). These receptors came from a woman between 50 and 59 years old who had recovered from COVID-19. The CDR3 runs from the conserved cysteine through the conserved F or W. The order of the fields is V gene, J gene, clone size, D gene, CDR3 protein, CDR3 DNA. D genes are given only for firm matches. Size tells how often a clone was seen (once, few, many) or the class of an expanded clone, and some rows leave it out.

TRBV24-1	TRBJ2-7	.	TRBD1	CATSGTGNLLEQYF	TGTGCCACCAGTGGGACAGGGAACCTTCTCGAGCAGTACTTC
TRBV6-6	TRBJ1-6	.	.	CASSPPNNSPLHF	TGTGCCAGCAGTCCGCCTAATAATTCACCCCTCCACTTT
TRBV7-3	TRBJ2-3	.	.	CASSSLRTDTQYF	TGTGCCAGCAGCTCCCTAAGAACAGATACGCAGTATTTT
TRBV15	TRBJ1-6	.	.	CATSRVTGSLSPLHF	TGTGCCACCAGCAGAGTTACGGGGTCTCTCTCACCCCTCCACTTT
TRBV19	TRBJ2-7	.	TRBD1	CASSSPTGGSYEQYF	TGTGCCAGTAGTTCCCCGACAGGGGGCTCCTACGAGCAGTACTTC
TRBV19	TRBJ1-3	.	TRBD1	CASSIRQGATGNTIYF	TGTGCCAGTAGTATAAGACAGGGGGCTACTGGAAACACCATATATTTT
TRBV7-2	TRBJ1-5	.	.	CASSFMASNQPQHF	TGTGCCAGCAGCTTTATGGCTAGCAATCAGCCCCAGCATTTT
TRBV7-9	TRBJ2-3	.	.	CAGARTATDTQYF	TGTGCCGGGGCCCGGACGGCCACAGATACGCAGTATTTT
TRBV3-1/TRBV3-2	TRBJ2-2	.	TRBD2	CASSLGGARTGELFF	TGTGCCAGCAGCCTCGGGGGGGCTCGCACCGGGGAGCTGTTTTTT
TRBV5-1	TRBJ1-4	.	.	CASSLAAGLSNEKLFF	TGCGCCAGCAGCTTGGCGGCGGGGCTTTCTAATGAAAAACTGTTTTTT
TRBV7-2	TRBJ1-6	once	TRBD1	CASSRVVGQGSNSPLHF	TGTGCCAGCAGCCGGGTGGTCGGACAGGGGAGTAATTCACCCCTCCACTTT
TRBV7-9	TRBJ2-2	.	TRBD2	CASSSGTSGIGELFF	TGTGCCAGCAGCTCAGGGACTAGCGGGATCGGGGAGCTGTTTTTT
TRBV2	TRBJ1-2	.	.	CASTGLSGYTF	TGTGCCAGCACAGGGCTTAGTGGCTACACCTTC
TRBV7-2	TRBJ1-3	.	TRBD1	CASSAGQFSGNTIYF	TGTGCCAGCAGCGCGGGACAGTTCTCTGGAAACACCATATATTTT
TRBV7-6	TRBJ2-3	once	.	CASSSLYGTFTDTQYF	TGTGCCAGCAGCTCCCTCTACGGGACTTTCACAGATACGCAGTATTTT
TRBV7-2	TRBJ1-5	few	.	CASSLEPPGTNQPQHF	TGTGCCAGCAGCTTAGAACCTCCGGGAACCAATCAGCCCCAGCATTTT
TRBV29-1	TRBJ1-1	once	.	CSQTSGRGEAFF	TGCAGCCAGACGTCTGGCAGGGGTGAAGCTTTCTTT
TRBV5-1	TRBJ2-6	.	.	CASSLGQPLSSGANVLTF	TGCGCCAGCAGCTTGGGACAGCCTCTCTCCTCTGGGGCCAACGTCCTGACTTTC
TRBV7-8	TRBJ1-1	.	.	CASSTYRGAGGAFF	TGTGCCAGCAGTACTTATCGGGGGGCGGGTGGAGCTTTCTTT
TRBV6-5	TRBJ1-1	.	.	CASSPIQGSEAFF	TGTGCCAGCAGCCCAATCCAGGGGTCTGAAGCTTTCTTT
TRBV28	TRBJ1-4	once	.	CASSLSGLTNEKLFF	TGTGCCAGCAGTTTATCAGGGTTGACTAATGAAAAACTGTTTTTT
TRBV6-2/TRBV6-3	TRBJ1-1	.	TRBD1	CASSYSDRGIPEAFF	TGTGCCAGCAGTTACAGCGACAGGGGGATTCCTGAAGCTTTCTTT
TRBV28	TRBJ1-6	.	TRBD1	CASSSRRDRDSSYNSPLHF	TGTGCCAGCAGTTCTAGGAGGGACAGGGATAGCTCCTATAATTCACCCCTCCACTTT
TRBV6-5	TRBJ1-2	.	.	CASSYSKRDYGYTF	TGTGCCAGCAGTTACTCGAAGCGTGACTATGGCTACACCTTC
TRBV4-2	TRBJ1-1	.	.	CASSQEGGEAFF	TGTGCCAGCAGCCAAGAAGGGGGAGAAGCTTTCTTT
TRBV6-6	TRBJ2-1	.	.	CASSLGLYNEQFF	TGTGCCAGCAGTTTGGGACTCTACAATGAGCAGTTCTTC
TRBV6-5	TRBJ1-5	.	.	CASSLVTGKGQPQHF	TGTGCCAGCAGTTTGGTAACAGGGAAGGGTCAGCCCCAGCATTTT
TRBV3-1/TRBV3-2	TRBJ2-7	.	.	CASSQEGPPTYEQYF	TGTGCCAGCAGCCAAGAGGGGCCGCCTACCTACGAGCAGTACTTC
TRBV19	TRBJ1-2	once	.	CASSMGSFVGGLSYGYTF	TGTGCCAGTAGTATGGGGAGCTTCGTCGGGGGATTGAGCTATGGCTACACCTTC
TRBV7-8	TRBJ2-7	.	TRBD1	CASSSEGARTEQYF	TGTGCCAGCAGCTCCGAGGGGGCGAGAACCGAGCAGTACTTC
TRBV5-1	TRBJ2-7	.	.	CASSRILNDGTNPYEQYF	TGCGCCAGCAGCAGAATCCTAAACGACGGGACAAATCCCTACGAGCAGTACTTC
TRBV3-1/TRBV3-2	TRBJ1-6	few	.	CASSRREETSPLHF	TGTGCCAGCAGCCGCAGGGAAGAGACTTCACCCCTCCACTTT
TRBV18	TRBJ2-2	.	.	CASSPRDTGELFF	TGTGCCAGCTCACCGAGAGACACCGGGGAGCTGTTTTTT
TRBV7-9	TRBJ2-5	.	TRBD2	CASSPSGGALETQYF	TGTGCCAGCAGCCCTAGCGGGGGGGCCTTGGAGACCCAGTACTTC
TRBV7-8	TRBJ1-4	.	TRBD1	CASSLPGQGNEKLFF	TGTGCCAGCAGCTTGCCGGGACAGGGGAATGAAAAACTGTTTTTT
TRBV4-2	TRBJ1-1	.	.	CASSQDPAGTEAFF	TGTGCCAGCAGCCAAGATCCCGCGGGCACTGAAGCTTTCTTT
TRBV12-3/TRBV12-4	TRBJ1-5	.	.	CASSPGRYQPQHF	TGTGCCAGCAGTCCCGGCAGGTATCAGCCCCAGCATTTT
TRBV4-1	TRBJ1-2	.	.	CASSPPGYGYTF	TGCGCCAGCAGCCCCCCCGGGTATGGCTACACCTTC
TRBV5-4	TRBJ2-3	.	.	CASSLLLTGTDTQYF	TGTGCCAGCAGCTTGCTCTTGACAGGCACAGATACGCAGTATTTT
TRBV5-5	TRBJ1-6	.	TRBD1	CASSLGDRASSPLHF	TGTGCCAGCAGCTTGGGGGACAGGGCATCATCACCCCTCCACTTT
TRBV6-5	TRBJ1-5	.	.	CASSPEQGLNQPQHF	TGTGCCAGCAGCCCAGAACAGGGATTGAATCAGCCCCAGCATTTT
TRBV4-1	TRBJ2-7	.	.	CASSQESGGTYSYEQYF	TGCGCCAGCAGCCAAGAATCCGGAGGAACCTATTCCTACGAGCAGTACTTC
TRBV18	TRBJ2-5	.	.	CASSPGETQETQYF	TGTGCCAGCTCACCAGGAGAGACCCAAGAGACCCAGTACTTC
TRBV6-2/TRBV6-3	TRBJ1-1	.	.	CASSYVWAGEAFF	TGTGCCAGCAGTTACGTCTGGGCGGGGGAAGCTTTCTTT
TRBV5-4	TRBJ2-5	.	.	CASSAGGKGAETQYF	TGTGCCAGCAGCGCCGGCGGGAAGGGAGCGGAGACCCAGTACTTC
TRBV14	TRBJ1-1	.	.	CASSQRKDSLMNTEAFF	TGTGCCAGCAGCCAAAGAAAGGACAGCCTTATGAACACTGAAGCTTTCTTT
TRBV9	TRBJ2-7	.	.	CASSVGGYSYEQYF	TGTGCCAGCAGCGTAGGCGGCTACTCCTACGAGCAGTACTTC
TRBV28	TRBJ2-7	.	TRBD2	CASYGRAYEQYF	TGTGCCAGCTACGGGAGGGCCTACGAGCAGTACTTC
TRBV7-2	TRBJ1-3	.	.	CASMRGNSGNTIYF	TGTGCCAGCATGCGGGGGAACTCTGGAAACACCATATATTTT
TRBV19	TRBJ1-2	.	TRBD1	CASRRDRGSNGYTF	TGTGCCAGTAGAAGGGACAGGGGATCGAATGGCTACACCTTC
TRBV4-2	TRBJ2-1	.	TRBD2	CASSQDSGGGAYEQFF	TGTGCCAGCAGCCAAGATTCGGGCGGGGGGGCGTATGAGCAGTTCTTC
TRBV14	TRBJ1-2	.	.	CASSPQGYGIRDYGYTF	TGTGCCAGCAGCCCGCAGGGTTACGGCATTAGGGACTATGGCTACACCTTC
TRBV19	TRBJ2-7	.	.	CASTSRRGGYEQYF	TGTGCCAGTACCTCGAGGAGGGGAGGCTACGAGCAGTACTTC
TRBV7-2	TRBJ2-5	.	TRBD2	CASSSGGAGETQYF	TGTGCCAGCAGTAGCGGGGGGGCCGGTGAGACCCAGTACTTC
TRBV29-1	TRBJ2-3	.	TRBD1	CSVEVVTGYRADTQYF	TGCAGCGTTGAAGTTGTGACAGGGTATAGGGCAGATACGCAGTATTTT
TRBV2	TRBJ2-3	.	TRBD2	CASSASGGWSDTQYF	TGTGCCAGCAGTGCAAGCGGGGGGTGGTCAGATACGCAGTATTTT
TRBV7-6	TRBJ2-1	.	TRBD2	CASSLGTSGDGEQFF	TGTGCCAGCAGCCTCGGGACTAGCGGGGACGGTGAGCAGTTCTTC
TRBV6-5	TRBJ2-7	few	TRBD2	CASSYGGRAYEQYF	TGTGCCAGCAGTTACGGCGGGAGGGCCTACGAGCAGTACTTC